Listed here are 21 T cell receptor beta chains from one sample, sequenced in a study. TCRdb passed the 5' RACE reads through MiXCR, listing each CDR3 protein once. The profile covers about 41,000 distinct CDR3 sequences, with 29% appearing a single time and 3.7% taken by the ten largest. Sequenced input: memory CD4+ T cells sorted from a lymph node. Subset noted: memory CD4+ T cells, CD4+CD45RO+CD25-. The receptors originated from a female donor with breast cancer.

J is TRBJ1-6 and V is TRBV12-3 or TRBV12-4; no reliable D call. The V end lost 5 bases, the J end lost 9 bases, and 11 bases lay between the germline ends. The CDR3 consists of 13 residues. This CDR3 reads CASSPGPGSPLHF. CDR3 coding DNA: TGTGCCAGCAGTCCCGGTCCGGGTTCACCCCTCCACTTT.

The V gene is TRBV20-1, the J gene TRBJ2-7; possibly TRBD1 for D (6 bases). This CDR3 spans 11 amino acids. In germline, CDR1 is DFQATT, CDR2 SNEGSKA (reference sequence). CDR3 sequence: CSTKGVYEQYF. The CDR3 DNA reads TGCAGCACTAAGGGGGTCTACGAGCAGTACTTC.

The chain recombines TRBV28 with TRBJ2-1; 8 nucleotides line up with TRBD2. Germline trimming cut 7 bases from V and 8 bases from J; bases unmatched to any gene: 10. There are 14 residues in the CDR3. Germline CDR1 MDHEN, CDR2 SYDVKM. CDR3 protein: CASTPGGTKYEQFF. The CDR3 bases are TGTGCCAGCACCCCGGGGGGGACGAAGTATGAGCAGTTCTTC. The full variable domain, rest sourced from reference TRBV28 and TRBJ2-1, is DVKVTQSSRYLVKRTGEKVFLECVQDMDHENMFWYRQDPGLGLRLIYFSYDVKMKEKGDIPEGYSVSREKKERFSLILESASTNQTSMYLCASTPGGTKYEQFFGPGTRLTVL.

This clonotype was detected many times. The chain employs TRBV7-2 and TRBJ1-6; TRBD1 is a possible D gene (5 bases). V gave up 5 bases and J gave up 7 bases, with 15 bases separating them. The CDR3 runs 15 residues. CDR1 and CDR2 from the germline V gene are SGHTA and FQGNSA. Here the CDR3 DNA reads TGTGCCAGCAGCCTGCGGGACGGACACAATTCACCCCTCCACTTT. Translating it yields CASSLRDGHNSPLHF.

This rearrangement joins TRBV10-2 to TRBJ2-7, with D perhaps matching TRBD1 (6 bases). Trimming cost V 5 bases and J 0 bases, with 20 bases left between them. The germline V gene has CDR1 WSHSY and CDR2 SAAADI. There are 17 residues in the CDR3. CDR3 sequence reads: CASSFQLLTGRSYEQYF. The CDR3 region has the DNA TGCGCCAGCAGTTTCCAGCTCCTGACAGGCCGCTCCTACGAGCAGTACTTC.

This chain connects TRBV7-2 to TRBJ2-7, with D possibly matching TRBD2 (5 bases). The CDR3 spans 16 residues. With 2 bases removed from V and 2 bases from J, the gap between germline ends came to 16 bases. Germline loops: CDR1 SGHTA, CDR2 FQGNSA. The CDR3 region has the DNA TGTGCCAGCAGCTTAACCTTTCTTAAGCGGACCTACGAGCAGTACTTC. The encoded protein is CASSLTFLKRTYEQYF.

This clonotype was recorded a few times. This sequence joins TRBV27 and TRBJ2-1, with D hard to call. V was pared by 4 bases and J by 0 bases, with 4 bases between. The CDR3 contains 13 residues. Per germline, CDR1 MNHEY and CDR2 SMNVEV (reference sequence). The CDR3 nucleotides are TGTGCCAGCAGTTCGAGCTCCTACAATGAGCAGTTCTTC. Translation: CASSSSSYNEQFF.

This clonotype showed up just a few times. V is TRBV6-1 and J is TRBJ1-1; no reliable D call. V dropped 8 bases and J dropped 2 bases, with 15 bases sitting between them. Looked up from germline, CDR1 is MNHNS and CDR2 is SASEGT. The CDR3 spans 14 residues. CDR3 DNA: TGTGCCAGCCGAACCGACCCGAGAAACACTGAAGCTTTCTTT. As protein: CASRTDPRNTEAFF.

This clonotype came up a few times. The chain couples TRBV7-2 to TRBJ2-7; the D call may be TRBD1 or TRBD2 (5 bases each). The CDR3 spans 15 residues. Germline lookup yields CDR1 SGHTA and CDR2 FQGNSA. V lost 1 base and J lost 1, with 11 bases in between. CDR3 DNA sequence: TGTGCCAGCAGCTTAGTAGGGACCGAATCCTACGAGCAGTACTTC. Protein: CASSLVGTESYEQYF.

This clonotype came up a few times. The genes are TRBV4-1 and TRBJ2-7; tentative D call: TRBD1 (6 bases). CDR3 length: 14 amino acids. CDR1 MGHRA and CDR2 YSYEKL come from the germline V gene. Trimming shortened V by 8 bases and J by 1 base, and 15 bases separated the two germline ends. CDR3 sequence reads: CASRPGQQSYEQYF. The CDR3 DNA sequence: TGCGCCAGCCGCCCAGGACAGCAGTCCTACGAGCAGTACTTC.

This clonotype was detected a few times. The chain uses TRBV28 and TRBJ2-3, with D possibly TRBD1 on 7 matching bases. CDR1 and CDR2 (germline): MDHEN, SYDVKM. This CDR3 comprises 15 residues. Trimming stripped 7 bases from V and 2 bases from J, with 16 bases between. CDR3 sequence reads: CASTQGGLNTDTQYF. In DNA, the CDR3 is TGTGCCAGCACCCAGGGGGGTCTTAACACAGATACGCAGTATTTT. The full variable domain, with the rest looked up from reference TRBV28 and TRBJ2-3, is DVKVTQSSRYLVKRTGEKVFLECVQDMDHENMFWYRQDPGLGLRLIYFSYDVKMKEKGDIPEGYSVSREKKERFSLILESASTNQTSMYLCASTQGGLNTDTQYFGPGTRLTVL.

This clonotype was picked up a small number of times. The J gene is TRBJ1-5, the V gene TRBV6-1; possible D gene TRBD1, 6 bases. CDR1 is MNHNS and CDR2 is SASEGT in the germline V gene. V shed 7 bases and J shed 2 bases, with 15 bases lying between them. This CDR3 region has 15 residues. In DNA form, the CDR3 reads TGTGCCAGCACCCTCAGGGGAAGCGGCAATCAGCCCCAGCATTTT. Its protein is CASTLRGSGNQPQHF.

V is TRBV28 and J is TRBJ2-1, with 7 bases identical to TRBD1. Trimming cost V 4 bases and J 3 bases; bases outside gene matches: 15. Germline CDR1 is MDHEN and CDR2 is SYDVKM. This CDR3 contains 18 residues. The CDR3 DNA follows: TGTGCCAGCAGTTCGACCCTTGGACGCAGGGGGAGCTACAATGAGCAGTTCTTC. Translating gives CASSSTLGRRGSYNEQFF.

This chain links TRBV5-1 with TRBJ2-1; the match to TRBD2 covers 13 bases. CDR3 size: 15 residues. Germline values: CDR1 SGHRS, CDR2 YFSETQ. With V trimmed by 5 bases and J by 7 bases, 6 bases remained unmatched. The CDR3 loop reads CASSILAGGPNEQFF. The CDR3 DNA is TGCGCCAGCAGTATACTAGCGGGAGGGCCTAATGAGCAGTTCTTC.

V usage is TRBV5-1 and J usage is TRBJ1-1; TRBD1 is a possible D gene (6 bases). Trimming took off 1 base at V and 1 base at J, with 14 bases between the two ends. Germline CDR1 is SGHRS and CDR2 is YFSETQ. The CDR3 extends over 16 amino acids. In DNA form, the CDR3 reads TGCGCCAGCAGCTTGAGTCGGGGGCCCGGGAACACTGAAGCTTTCTTT. Residues: CASSLSRGPGNTEAFF.

The chain combines TRBV4-1 with TRBJ2-1, with TRBD1 matching 8 bases. Germline-derived CDR1 and CDR2 are MGHRA and YSYEKL. The trim removed 4 bases at V and 4 bases at J, leaving 6 bases unmatched. The CDR3 is 15 amino acids. As DNA, the CDR3 is TGCGCCAGCAGCCCCACTGACAGGGGATACAATGAGCAGTTCTTC. Translating it yields CASSPTDRGYNEQFF.

J is TRBJ2-2 and V is TRBV20-1; 10 nucleotides agree with TRBD2. Per germline, CDR1 DFQATT and CDR2 SNEGSKA (reference sequence). The CDR3 covers 17 residues. With 1 base clipped from V and 6 bases from J, the junction kept 11 bases outside the gene matches. CDR3 region: CSARAASGGLGAGELFF. The DNA of the CDR3 is TGCAGTGCTAGAGCTGCTAGCGGGGGACTTGGGGCCGGGGAGCTGTTTTTT.

The V and J genes are TRBV6-1 and TRBJ2-7; 7 nucleotides line up with TRBD1. The CDR3 spans 16 residues. Germline values: CDR1 MNHNS, CDR2 SASEGT. V shed 8 bases and J 4 bases; nucleotides not matched to a gene: 17. CDR3 sequence reads: CASEDRVSISGYEQYF. Written as DNA, the CDR3 is TGTGCCAGCGAAGACAGGGTCTCAATTTCTGGGTACGAGCAGTACTTC.

With regard to this clonotype: Given a much more abundant clone one base away, this may be a read error. The chain carries TRBV5-1 and TRBJ2-1; 7 positions agree with TRBD2. The CDR3 has 15 residues. Germline V gene data show CDR1 as SGHRS and CDR2 as YFSETQ. Trimming removed 0 bases from V and 10 bases from J; junction bases left unmatched: 10. This CDR3 reads CASSLEQAGGREQFF. CDR3 DNA sequence: TGCGCCAGCAGCTTGGAGCAAGCGGGCGGGAGAGAGCAGTTCTTC.

The rearrangement links TRBV5-4 to TRBJ2-5; D is unresolved. Trimming shortened V by 2 bases and J by 1 base, and 6 bases separated the two germline ends. Germline CDR1 reads SGHNT; CDR2 reads YYREEE (reference sequence). The CDR3 has 13 residues. The CDR3 reads CASSFMLQETQYF. CDR3 DNA sequence: TGTGCCAGCAGCTTTATGCTCCAAGAGACCCAGTACTTC. Combining the CDR3 with reference TRBV5-4 and TRBJ2-5 gives the whole variable domain ETGVTQSPTHLIKTRGQQVTLRCSSQSGHNTVSWYQQALGQGPQFIFQYYREEENGRGNFPPRFSGLQFPNYSSELNVNALELDDSALYLCASSFMLQETQYFGPGTRLLVL.

This clonotype was recorded once. The chain has TRBV5-1 and TRBJ2-7; perhaps TRBD2 as D (6 bases). Germline assignment: CDR1 SGHRS and CDR2 YFSETQ. The CDR3 loop spans 14 amino acids. The V and J ends lost 0 bases and 4 bases respectively, with 11 bases between them. The CDR3 reads CASSLAGLQYEQYF. The CDR3 DNA sequence: TGCGCCAGCAGCTTGGCGGGACTTCAGTACGAGCAGTACTTC.